The 27 T cell receptor beta chains in this list originate from one sample, sequenced in a study of T cells in narcolepsy. Profiled with immunoSEQ multiplex PCR; TCRdb holds only in-frame clones, not every one. The repertoire has tens of thousands of clones, 90% of them found once; the top ten carry around 1.2%. Sequencing was done on a sample of CD45RA- memory CD4+ T cells from PBMCs. The source is a human donor with narcolepsy.

J is TRBJ2-3 and V is TRBV7-2; D possibly corresponds to TRBD2 (5 bases). V lost 1 base and J 2 bases, leaving 10 bases between the germline ends. The CDR3 has 15 residues. Germline loops: CDR1 SGHTA, CDR2 FQGNSA. CDR3 nucleotide sequence: TGTGCCAGCAGCTTAGTTCGGACTGTCACAGATACGCAGTATTTT. Translated: CASSLVRTVTDTQYF.

This chain links TRBV28 with TRBJ2-2; the D call may be TRBD1 or TRBD2 (5 bases each). V was shortened by 5 bases and J by 5 bases, with 18 bases between the two germline ends. The CDR3 consists of 16 residues. In germline, CDR1 is MDHEN, CDR2 SYDVKM. In nucleotides, the CDR3 is TGTGCCAGCAGTCCTAGCTTGGGGCGAGAGACCGGGGAGCTGTTTTTT. Protein: CASSPSLGRETGELFF. Full variable domain (missing parts from reference TRBV28 and TRBJ2-2): DVKVTQSSRYLVKRTGEKVFLECVQDMDHENMFWYRQDPGLGLRLIYFSYDVKMKEKGDIPEGYSVSREKKERFSLILESASTNQTSMYLCASSPSLGRETGELFFGEGSRLTVL.

The gene calls are TRBV5-1 and TRBJ2-1, with D possibly being TRBD2 (6 bases). The CDR3 runs to 17 residues. V lost 0 bases and J 6 bases, leaving 19 bases between the germline ends. Per the germline V gene, CDR1 is SGHRS and CDR2 is YFSETQ. CDR3 sequence (DNA): TGCGCCAGCAGCTTGGGGGACTCAACTCCCCCGGGCAATGAGCAGTTCTTC. The encoded protein is CASSLGDSTPPGNEQFF.

The rearrangement uses TRBV4-1 and TRBJ2-5; D is uncertain. Per germline, CDR1 MGHRA and CDR2 YSYEKL. The CDR3 consists of 14 residues. Trimming removed 0 bases at V and 7 bases at J, with 12 bases between. The DNA for the CDR3 is TGCGCCAGCAGCCAAGAGAGCGCGGTGGGGACCCAGTACTTC. Amino acids: CASSQESAVGTQYF.

This clone was seen a handful of times. V usage is TRBV5-1 and J usage is TRBJ1-4; no definite D call. Germline V gives CDR1 SGHRS, CDR2 YFSETQ. CDR3 length equals 13 residues. Trimming took 8 bases from V and 2 from J, leaving 10 bases between them. DNA of the CDR3: TGCGCCAGTTCGACGGCTACTAATGAAAAACTGTTTTTT. Encoded protein: CASSTATNEKLFF.

The chain combines TRBV28 with TRBJ1-1; TRBD1 matches at 8 bases. V lost 6 bases to trimming and J lost 1 base; unmatched junction nucleotides: 4. The CDR3 has 14 residues. From germline, CDR1 is MDHEN and CDR2 SYDVKM. The CDR3 DNA reads as TGTGCCAGCAGGACACAGGGGGGGAACACTGAAGCTTTCTTT. Translating gives CASRTQGGNTEAFF.

V gene TRBV5-4 combines with J gene TRBJ2-1; D is unresolved. Germline V lookup: CDR1 SGHNT, CDR2 YYREEE (reference sequence). The CDR3 is 12 amino acids. V shed 3 bases and J shed 5 bases, with 6 bases lying between them. The DNA of the CDR3 is TGTGCCAGCAGCTCCCCCAACAATGAGCAGTTCTTC. It yields the protein CASSSPNNEQFF.

The chain uses TRBV5-1 and TRBJ2-5, with 12 bases lining up with TRBD2. Germline values: CDR1 SGHRS, CDR2 YFSETQ. The CDR3 runs 18 residues. V gave up 2 bases and J gave up 1 base; unmatched junction bases: 9. CDR3 amino acids: CASSLRTSGILLQETQYF. Written as DNA, the CDR3 is TGCGCCAGCAGCTTAAGGACTAGCGGGATTTTGCTCCAAGAGACCCAGTACTTC.

The genes are TRBV5-1 and TRBJ1-1, with TRBD1 matching over 11 bases. This CDR3 spans 16 amino acids. Germline CDR1 SGHRS, CDR2 YFSETQ. The J segment lost 3 bases and the V segment lost 0 bases, leaving 4 bases of the junction unmatched. CDR3 in amino acids: CASSLGTGGSDTEAFF. CDR3 nucleotides: TGCGCCAGCAGCTTGGGGACAGGGGGCTCTGACACTGAAGCTTTCTTT.

The V gene is TRBV6-5, the J gene TRBJ1-3; no clear D gene. Per the germline V gene, CDR1 is MNHEY and CDR2 is SVGAGI. This CDR3 has 13 amino acids. V lost 7 bases to trimming and J lost 6 bases, with 13 bases between them. The CDR3 sequence is CASTKGEKNTIYF. CDR3 nucleotides: TGTGCCAGCACTAAAGGAGAGAAAAACACCATATATTTT.

The chain combines TRBV6-5 with TRBJ2-1; 12 nucleotides align to TRBD2. CDR3 size: 16 residues. V was clipped by 4 bases and J by 6 bases; unmatched bases: 7. Germline V lookup: CDR1 MNHEY, CDR2 SVGAGI. CDR3 sequence reads: CASSSRLAGDRNEQFF. CDR3 DNA sequence: TGTGCCAGCAGTTCCCGACTAGCGGGGGATCGCAATGAGCAGTTCTTC.

The CDR3 region has the DNA TGTGCCAGCAGCGAGCGGGAAGGGGGGGAGCAGTACTTC. Amino acid sequence: CASSEREGGEQYF. V usage is TRBV7-8 and J usage is TRBJ2-7, with D possibly matching TRBD2 (7 bases). The CDR3 has 13 residues. From germline, CDR1 is SGHVS and CDR2 FQNEAQ. Trimming pared 5 bases from V and 7 bases from J, leaving 15 bases between.

Here the CDR3 reads CASSQIRLSNQPQHF. The CDR3 DNA is TGCGCCAGCAGCCAGATACGATTAAGCAATCAGCCCCAGCATTTT. The chain carries TRBV4-1 and TRBJ1-5; no firm D call. Germline V gene lookup returns CDR1 MGHRA and CDR2 YSYEKL. V gave up 3 bases and J gave up 1 base, with 10 bases separating them. This CDR3 has 15 amino acids.

The genes are TRBV2 and TRBJ1-1; no definite D call. CDR3 length: 11 amino acids. Germline CDR1 SNHLY, CDR2 FYNNEI. Trimming took 7 bases from V and 5 from J, leaving 8 bases between them. The CDR3 DNA sequence: TGTGCCAGCAAGAGGGAAACTGAAGCTTTCTTT. It specifies CASKRETEAFF.

This chain links TRBV6-5 with TRBJ2-7, with no clear D. Germline loops: CDR1 MNHEY, CDR2 SVGAGI. The CDR3 is 13 residues long. V shed 8 bases and J shed 4 bases, with 15 bases lying between them. CDR3 sequence reads: CASRKGMLYEQYF. CDR3 nucleotides: TGTGCCAGCCGAAAGGGTATGTTGTACGAGCAGTACTTC.

The chain is built from TRBV6-5 and TRBJ2-5; D is ambiguous. The CDR3 totals 14 residues. V lost 0 bases and J lost 5, with 10 bases in between. The V gene's germline CDR1 is MNHEY and CDR2 SVGAGI. CDR3 in amino acids: CASSYSVPQETQYF. DNA of the CDR3: TGTGCCAGCAGTTACTCAGTCCCACAGGAGACCCAGTACTTC.

The chain links TRBV5-1 to TRBJ1-3; 8 bases match TRBD1. Germline V CDR1 and CDR2: SGHRS, YFSETQ. The CDR3 loop spans 14 amino acids. After removal of 3 bases from V and 7 bases from J, the junction contained 6 bases not matched to a gene. DNA of the CDR3: TGCGCCAGCAGCTCTGGACAGGGAGGCAACACCATATATTTT. It is translated as CASSSGQGGNTIYF.

This chain uses TRBV27 with TRBJ1-4, with D unclear. The CDR3 is 15 amino acids. Germline CDR1 is MNHEY and CDR2 is SMNVEV (reference sequence). The V gene lost 0 bases and the J gene lost 6 bases, with 11 bases spanning the gap. The CDR3 region has the DNA TGTGCCAGCAGTTTATCGAACAGTGTTGATGAAAAACTGTTTTTT. This encodes CASSLSNSVDEKLFF.

The V call is TRBV19, the J call TRBJ2-1; a weak D match, TRBD1 (5 bases). CDR1 is LNHDA, CDR2 SQIVND, per germline (reference sequence). V was cut by 2 bases and J by 0 bases, with 8 bases left in between. This CDR3 contains 15 residues. CDR3 protein: CASSIKGLSYNEQFF. As DNA, the CDR3 is TGTGCCAGTAGTATAAAGGGGCTCTCCTACAATGAGCAGTTCTTC.

The chain combines TRBV7-2 with TRBJ2-1; TRBD1 agrees at 10 bases. After removal of 3 bases from V and 0 bases from J, the junction contained 2 bases not matched to a gene. The CDR3 sequence is 16 residues long. Per germline, CDR1 SGHTA and CDR2 FQGNSA. The CDR3 reads CASSFGDRGSYNEQFF. CDR3 coding DNA: TGTGCCAGCAGCTTTGGGGACAGGGGCTCCTACAATGAGCAGTTCTTC. The full variable domain, completed using reference TRBV7-2 and TRBJ2-1, is GAGVSQSPSNKVTEKGKDVELRCDPISGHTALYWYRQSLGQGLEFLIYFQGNSAPDKSGLPSDRFSAERTGGSVSTLTIQRTQQEDSAVYLCASSFGDRGSYNEQFFGPGTRLTVL.

This chain links TRBV15 with TRBJ1-3; D gene ambiguous. Germline assignment: CDR1 LNHNV and CDR2 YYDKDF (reference sequence). The germline V and J ends were trimmed by 1 base and 0 bases, with 13 bases remaining between them. CDR3 size: 17 residues. CDR3 loop: CATSRAPREASGNTIYF. The DNA of the CDR3 is TGTGCCACCAGCAGAGCGCCTCGAGAGGCCTCTGGAAACACCATATATTTT. The whole variable domain, filled in from reference TRBV15 and TRBJ1-3, reads DAMVIQNPRYQVTQFGKPVTLSCSQTLNHNVMYWYQQKSSQAPKLLFHYYDKDFNNEADTPDNFQSRRPNTSFCFLDIRSPGLGDTAMYLCATSRAPREASGNTIYFGEGSWLTVV.

The genes are TRBV2 and TRBJ2-5; no reliable D call. Near its end, the DNA agrees better with TRBJ2-7, so the J call may be wrong. This CDR3 has 15 amino acids. In germline, CDR1 is SNHLY, CDR2 FYNNEI. The CDR3 DNA reads as TGTGCCAACTCTCAACTGCAAGTCCCTTTGGGCGAGCAGTACTTC. It specifies CANSQLQVPLGEQYF.

The gene calls are TRBV5-1 and TRBJ1-1; 7 positions agree with TRBD1. Losses at the gene ends were 4 bases for V and 4 bases for J; bases not matched to a gene: 7. This CDR3 is built from 14 residues. CDR1 and CDR2 from the germline V gene are SGHRS and YFSETQ. The CDR3 DNA sequence: TGCGCCAGCAGCCGACAGGGTGTGGGCACTGAAGCTTTCTTT. This translates into CASSRQGVGTEAFF.

This clone was observed a single time. The chain carries TRBV7-2 and TRBJ2-1; D gene uncertain. CDR1 is SGHTA and CDR2 is FQGNSA in the germline V gene. Between the trimmed V and J ends, which lost 3 bases and 1 base, there was a span of 7 bases. The CDR3 loop spans 14 amino acids. The CDR3 nucleotides are TGTGCCAGCAGCTTTGATGGATCCTACAATGAGCAGTTCTTC. Amino acid sequence: CASSFDGSYNEQFF.

The rearrangement joins TRBV13 to TRBJ2-1; 7 bases align to TRBD2. Trimming cost V 5 bases and J 10 bases; bases outside gene matches: 14. Germline values: CDR1 PRHDT, CDR2 FYEKMQ (reference sequence). The CDR3 is 15 amino acids. CDR3: CASSHQAGPPWEQFF. The CDR3 DNA reads as TGTGCCAGCAGCCACCAAGCGGGACCCCCGTGGGAGCAGTTCTTC.

As regards this clone: Other nucleotide sequences from this sample produce the same CDR3. V is TRBV29-1 and J is TRBJ2-1; perhaps TRBD2 as D (5 bases). The germline gives CDR1 SQVTM, CDR2 ANQGSEA. V was pared by 4 bases and J by 7 bases, with 5 bases between. The length of the CDR3 is 10 residues. CDR3 sequence (DNA): TGCAGCGTTGGCGGGAATGAGCAGTTCTTC. This gives the protein CSVGGNEQFF.

Regarding this clone: The same CDR3 is also encoded by other DNA sequences in this sample. The CDR3 reads CASSESRPGLGNTIYF. The CDR3 bases are TGCGCCAGCAGTGAGTCTAGGCCGGGGCTGGGGAACACCATATATTTT. This rearrangement joins TRBV10-2 to TRBJ1-3; TRBD1 is a possible D gene (5 bases). This CDR3 has 16 amino acids. Trimming took 0 bases from V and 7 from J, leaving 16 bases between them. Germline lookup yields CDR1 WSHSY and CDR2 SAAADI.